Reported below is one TCR beta chain. The sample comes from a study of molecular identifiers for immune sequencing clone quantification. One entry per CDR3 protein results from TCRdb running MiXCR on the PCR reads. The table includes about 100,000 distinct CDR3 sequences, about a third detected once. The germline V gene encodes CDR1 SGHRS and CDR2 YFSETQ. There are 17 residues in the CDR3. Trimming removed 3 bases from V and 3 bases from J, with 22 bases in between. The sequenced sample was naive CD8+ T cells from blood, with Jurkat cell RNA spiked in. Documented subset: FACS-sorted CD8+CD4-CCR7+CD45RA+ naive T cells. The chain combines TRBV5-1 with TRBJ2-7; the D gene is possibly TRBD1 (6 bases). This TCR derives from a human donor in good health. Some libraries in this study had Jurkat cell RNA spiked in. This chain's CDR3 is CASSSTPRGHLSYEQYF. Written as DNA, the CDR3 is TGCGCCAGCAGCTCGACGCCTAGGGGACATTTAAGCTACGAGCAGTACTTC.